This T cell receptor beta chain is drawn from a study of CD8 T cells in ankylosing spondylitis. Only a few counts were recorded for this clonotype. Antigen unknown. TCR beta libraries were made by quantitative 5'-RACE with molecular barcodes. TCRdb redid the calling of the 5' RACE reads with MiXCR, one entry per CDR3 protein. The repertoire holds about 510,000 distinct CDR3 sequences, with roughly 5.3% as singletons. V shed 5 bases and J shed 6 bases, with 11 bases lying between them. The CDR3 totals 12 residues. In germline, CDR1 is DFQATT, CDR2 SNEGSKA (reference sequence). Overall study results and limits: With a CD8+ phenotype, disease-linked clones were relatively rare in peripheral blood. Made up of under 10 highly homologous variants, a TCR beta motif appeared characteristic of ankylosing spondylitis blood. Disease-linked clones reportedly concentrated significantly in matched ankylosing spondylitis synovial fluid.

The chain joins TRBV20-1 to TRBJ2-1, with a weak D call TRBD1 (6 bases). Sample: blood, either unsorted or a sorted T cell fraction (not recorded which). This TCR was recovered from a male donor with ankylosing spondylitis. The CDR3 DNA is TGCAGTGCTGCTTACAGGGTCAATGAGCAGTTCTTC. Translated, it gives CSAAYRVNEQFF.